The clone carrying this T cell receptor beta chain was observed once. This record comes from a study of cytomegalovirus exposure and HLA in healthy donors. Germline V gives CDR1 LNHDA, CDR2 SQIVND (reference sequence). The CDR3 totals 15 residues. The V end was cut by 5 bases, the J end by 2 bases, with 16 bases between. Researchers ran the PCR with 60 Vbeta and 13 Jbeta primers. Using immunoSEQ multiplex PCR, the repertoire was profiled, and TCRdb retains in-frame clones only, with some absent. Among about 130,000 clones listed, approximately 81% were seen once. Source material: PBMCs. V and J are TRBV19 and TRBJ2-7; D remains unclear. The origin of this receptor is a male donor in good health and CMV-seronegative. CDR3 DNA: TGTGCCAGTAGTTCCCCGGGTTCCCCGACCTACGAGCAGTACTTC. Translated, it gives CASSSPGSPTYEQYF.